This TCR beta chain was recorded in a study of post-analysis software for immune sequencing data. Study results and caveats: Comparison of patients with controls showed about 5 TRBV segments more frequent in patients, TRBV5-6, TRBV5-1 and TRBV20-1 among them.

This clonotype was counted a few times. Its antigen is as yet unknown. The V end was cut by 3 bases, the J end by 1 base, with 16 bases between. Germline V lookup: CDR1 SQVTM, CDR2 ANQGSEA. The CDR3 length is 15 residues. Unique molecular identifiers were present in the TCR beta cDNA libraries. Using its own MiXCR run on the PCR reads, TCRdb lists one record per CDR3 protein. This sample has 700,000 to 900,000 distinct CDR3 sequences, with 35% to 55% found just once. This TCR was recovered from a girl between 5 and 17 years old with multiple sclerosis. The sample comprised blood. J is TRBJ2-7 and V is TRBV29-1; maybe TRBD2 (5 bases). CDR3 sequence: CSVEVPGLESYEQYF. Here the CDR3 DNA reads TGCAGCGTTGAGGTTCCGGGGTTGGAGTCCTACGAGCAGTACTTC.